The sequence of this T cell receptor (beta chain) was determined in a study of blood T cell repertoires in COVID-19. Overall study context: Samples taken during acute and convalescent COVID-19 were collected in the United States, Italy and Spain. T cells, B-cell-depleted T cells, or PBMCs supplied cDNA or gDNA.

This clone appeared many times. As originally analysed: Researchers report that nucleated cell counts were estimated from reference gene primer amplification. TCRdb's table, derived via immunoSEQ multiplex PCR, lists solely in-frame clones and lacks some. That table gives V, J and clone size, and the DNA gave D and trimming. The sample comprises approximately 68,000 clones, 80% to 90% of which are singletons, and less than 10% rests with the top ten. Trimming left V 2 bases short and J 9 bases short, with 8 bases between. Germline values: CDR1 SEHNR, CDR2 FQNEAQ (reference sequence). CDR3 length: 12 amino acids.

The J gene is TRBJ1-3, the V gene TRBV7-9; D is uncertain. The clonotype originates from a human donor in a cohort sampled during active COVID-19. Specimen: peripheral blood. CDR3 region: CASSLKEGTIYF. CDR3 DNA: TGTGCCAGCAGCTTAAAAGAGGGCACCATATATTTT.